This T cell receptor beta chain was recorded in a study of T cell responses to AZD1222 COVID-19 vaccine. Overall study results and limits: Seropositive AZD1222 recipients at baseline numbered only six or seven.

This CDR3 is 17 amino acids long. V lost 7 bases to trimming and J lost 1 base; unmatched junction nucleotides: 13. CDR1 is LNHDA, CDR2 SQIVND, per germline (reference sequence). With respect to this clone: Its antigen is not identified.

Sequencing used immunoSEQ multiplex PCR; TCRdb keeps in-frame clones, though not all of them. This table holds nearly 100,000 clones, over 75% found once. This sample comprised peripheral blood, obtained on day 0 of AZD1222 vaccination. The receptor's source is an adult in good health. The chain uses TRBV19 and TRBJ1-5; 7 bases fit TRBD1. This CDR3 reads CASNRMQGVESNQPQHF. In nucleotides, the CDR3 is TGTGCCAGTAACAGGATGCAGGGGGTAGAAAGCAATCAGCCCCAGCATTTT.